The 27 T cell receptor beta chains below come from one sample, sequenced in a study of T cell responses to AZD1222 COVID-19 vaccine. TCRdb keeps only in-frame clones here, not all; method: immunoSEQ multiplex PCR. The repertoire holds roughly 160,000 clones, with about 93% as singletons. The source material was peripheral blood, sampled on day 0 of AZD1222 vaccination. The receptors stem from an adult in good health.

This rearrangement joins TRBV30 to TRBJ1-1; no firm D call. The V gene's germline CDR1 is GTSNPN and CDR2 SVGIG (reference sequence). This CDR3 region has 12 residues. V lost 1 base and J lost 1, with 4 bases in between. CDR3 residues: CAWSEGNTEAFF. The CDR3 coding sequence is TGTGCCTGGAGTGAGGGGAACACTGAAGCTTTCTTT. Looking up the rest from reference TRBV30 and TRBJ1-1 gives the full variable domain: SQTIHQWPATLVQPVGSPLSLECTVEGTSNPNLYWYRQAAGRGLQLLFYSVGIGQISSEVPQNLSASRPQDRQFILSSKKLLLSDSGFYLCAWSEGNTEAFFGQGTRLTVV.

The chain employs TRBV19 and TRBJ1-1; D is ambiguous. V was trimmed by 1 base and J by 1 base, leaving 4 bases between them. The CDR3 is 13 amino acids. CDR1 and CDR2 (germline): LNHDA, SQIVND (reference sequence). The CDR3 loop reads CASSIGANTEAFF. For the CDR3, the DNA is TGTGCCAGTAGTATAGGGGCGAACACTGAAGCTTTCTTT.

The rearrangement joins TRBV6-5 to TRBJ1-6; no clear D. Trimming removed 6 bases at V and 0 bases at J, with 9 bases between. This CDR3 is 15 amino acids long. CDR1 is MNHEY, CDR2 SVGAGI, per germline. The CDR3 reads CASRSLSSYNSPLHF. CDR3 DNA: TGTGCCAGCAGGAGCCTGAGCTCCTATAATTCACCCCTCCACTTT.

The CDR3 DNA sequence: TGTGCCACGGCCGGGACAGCGATCTCTGGGGCCAACGTCCTGACTTTC. Its translation is CATAGTAISGANVLTF. The V and J genes are TRBV27 and TRBJ2-6; TRBD1 matches at 7 bases. The CDR3 is 16 residues long. CDR1 is MNHEY and CDR2 is SMNVEV in the germline V gene (reference sequence). V lost 10 bases, J lost 0 bases, and 9 bases stayed unmatched.

The chain joins TRBV28 to TRBJ2-2; D is unclear. Germline CDR1 MDHEN, CDR2 SYDVKM. Trimming took off 7 bases at V and 4 bases at J, with 10 bases between the two ends. The CDR3 runs to 13 residues. The CDR3 region is CASKTETTGELFF. For the CDR3, the DNA is TGTGCCAGCAAAACAGAAACCACCGGGGAGCTGTTTTTT.

V usage is TRBV5-5 and J usage is TRBJ2-6, with a possible D match to TRBD1 (5 bases). Germline loops: CDR1 SGHKS, CDR2 YYEKEE (reference sequence). Trimming removed 4 bases from V and 7 bases from J, with 15 bases in between. The CDR3 is 15 residues long. CDR3 in amino acids: CASSEVTVQANVLTF. As DNA, the CDR3 is TGTGCCAGCAGCGAGGTGACAGTCCAAGCCAACGTCCTGACTTTC.

The chain couples TRBV12-3 or TRBV12-4 to TRBJ2-7; D remains unclear. Between the trimmed V and J ends, which lost 0 bases and 2 bases, there was a span of 2 bases. This CDR3 region has 12 residues. The DNA for the CDR3 is TGTGCCAGCAGTTTAGCGGCCTACGAGCAGTACTTC. Translating gives CASSLAAYEQYF.

CDR3 loop: CAWSKGDRAFF. The CDR3 DNA reads as TGTGCCTGGAGTAAAGGGGACCGGGCTTTCTTT. The gene calls are TRBV30 and TRBJ1-1; D is possibly TRBD1 (5 bases). V was shortened by 2 bases and J by 11 bases, with 12 bases between the two germline ends. The CDR3 is 11 residues long. Germline V lookup: CDR1 GTSNPN, CDR2 SVGIG (reference sequence).

The CDR3 DNA follows: TGCGCCCACTCCCAGGGCCTGAACACTGAAGCTTTCTTT. Residues: CAHSQGLNTEAFF. The J gene is TRBJ1-1, the V gene TRBV10-2, with D perhaps matching TRBD1 (5 bases). The V and J ends lost 11 bases and 0 bases respectively, with 13 bases between them. The germline CDR1 and CDR2 sequences are WSHSY and SAAADI. The CDR3 consists of 13 residues.

The chain employs TRBV9 and TRBJ2-1, with D unresolved. The CDR3 has 16 amino acids. Trimming pared 5 bases from V and 5 bases from J, leaving 20 bases between. Per the germline V gene, CDR1 is SGDLS and CDR2 is YYNGEE. CDR3 in amino acids: CASSISEWAWDNEQFF. Written as DNA, the CDR3 is TGTGCCAGCAGTATCTCCGAGTGGGCCTGGGACAATGAGCAGTTCTTC. The whole variable domain, filled in from reference TRBV9 and TRBJ2-1, reads DSGVTQTPKHLITATGQRVTLRCSPRSGDLSVYWYQQSLDQGLQFLIQYYNGEERAKGNILERFSAQQFPDLHSELNLSSLELGDSALYFCASSISEWAWDNEQFFGPGTRLTVL.

The chain recombines TRBV19 with TRBJ1-5; D perhaps matches TRBD1 (5 bases). The germline gives CDR1 LNHDA, CDR2 SQIVND (reference sequence). The CDR3 length is 15 residues. V was cut by 3 bases and J by 3 bases, with 12 bases left in between. CDR3 amino acids: CASSIRDGYNQPQHF. The DNA for the CDR3 is TGTGCCAGTAGTATCCGGGACGGATACAATCAGCCCCAGCATTTT.

The rearrangement uses TRBV27 and TRBJ1-2, with unresolved D. The V gene's germline CDR1 is MNHEY and CDR2 SMNVEV (reference sequence). Trimming removed 8 bases at V and 3 bases at J, with 13 bases between. The CDR3 has 13 residues. CDR3 nucleotide sequence: TGTGCCAGCGGTTACAGCGTATACTATGGCTACACCTTC. The encoded protein is CASGYSVYYGYTF.

J is TRBJ2-1 and V is TRBV30; 7 bases align to TRBD2. Trimming removed 4 bases from V and 7 bases from J; junction bases left unmatched: 10. The CDR3 loop spans 14 amino acids. Germline values: CDR1 GTSNPN, CDR2 SVGIG (reference sequence). The CDR3 DNA follows: TGTGCCTGGAAGGGGAGGAGGGAGGGGAATGAGCAGTTCTTC. This gives the protein CAWKGRREGNEQFF.

The CDR3 region is CASSYNVATNEKLFF. The CDR3, as DNA: TGTGCCAGCAGTTACAACGTCGCAACTAATGAAAAACTGTTTTTT. The chain employs TRBV6-5 and TRBJ1-4; D unclear. CDR1 MNHEY and CDR2 SVGAGI come from the germline V gene. V dropped 2 bases and J dropped 0 bases, with 7 bases sitting between them. This CDR3 is 15 amino acids long.

The rearrangement joins TRBV28 to TRBJ1-1, with 10 nucleotides matching TRBD1. The CDR3 extends over 14 amino acids. Germline assignment: CDR1 MDHEN and CDR2 SYDVKM. V was clipped by 5 bases and J by 5 bases; unmatched bases: 5. CDR3 in amino acids: CASSEPGQGTEAFF. The DNA for the CDR3 is TGTGCCAGCAGTGAGCCGGGACAGGGGACTGAAGCTTTCTTT. The full variable domain, in which reference TRBV28 and TRBJ1-1 provide the parts outside the CDR3, is DVKVTQSSRYLVKRTGEKVFLECVQDMDHENMFWYRQDPGLGLRLIYFSYDVKMKEKGDIPEGYSVSREKKERFSLILESASTNQTSMYLCASSEPGQGTEAFFGQGTRLTVV.

The rearrangement links TRBV5-8 to TRBJ2-7, with D hard to call. The length of the CDR3 is 13 residues. CDR1 SGHTS and CDR2 YDEGEE come from the germline V gene. Trimming removed 0 bases at V and 5 bases at J, with 9 bases between. Here the CDR3 reads CASSLAVADEQYF. CDR3 bases: TGTGCCAGCAGCTTGGCGGTGGCAGACGAGCAGTACTTC.

The chain carries TRBV3-1 (or the pseudogene TRBV3-2) and TRBJ1-1; no reliable D call. CDR1 LGHDT and CDR2 YNNKEL come from the germline V gene (reference sequence). CDR3 size: 14 residues. Trimming left V 7 bases short and J 1 base short, with 13 bases between. CDR3 residues: CASTSVGGNTEAFF. CDR3 DNA: TGTGCCAGCACCTCTGTGGGAGGGAACACTGAAGCTTTCTTT.

This chain connects TRBV3-1 (or the pseudogene TRBV3-2) to TRBJ2-1, with TRBD1 as a possible D gene (6 bases). The CDR3 sequence is 17 residues long. The V end was cut by 0 bases, the J end by 7 bases, with 19 bases between. In germline, CDR1 is LGHDT, CDR2 YNNKEL (reference sequence). The CDR3 bases are TGTGCCAGCAGCCAAGATCCGTTCAGGGGAGTACTGAATGAGCAGTTCTTC. This codes for CASSQDPFRGVLNEQFF.

This chain uses TRBV28 with TRBJ1-1; a possible D gene is TRBD1 (6 bases). CDR3 length equals 16 residues. Trimming cost V 1 base and J 2 bases, with 14 bases left between them. CDR1 is MDHEN and CDR2 is SYDVKM in the germline V gene. CDR3 sequence reads: CASSLSVRGVNTEAFF. The CDR3 region has the DNA TGTGCCAGCAGTTTATCGGTCAGGGGCGTAAACACTGAAGCTTTCTTT.

CDR3: CATWDRVRGYTF. The CDR3 DNA reads as TGTGCCACCTGGGACAGGGTTCGCGGCTACACCTTC. V gene TRBV6-5 combines with J gene TRBJ1-2; 9 bases align to TRBD1. Germline CDR1 MNHEY, CDR2 SVGAGI. The CDR3 consists of 12 residues. J lost 8 bases, V lost 10 bases, and 8 bases had no gene match.

The chain joins TRBV5-5 to TRBJ1-1; D uncertain. The CDR3 length is 11 residues. Germline V gene data show CDR1 as SGHKS and CDR2 as YYEKEE (reference sequence). V was cut by 2 bases and J by 2 bases, with 1 base left in between. CDR3 loop: CASSLNTEAFF. DNA of the CDR3: TGTGCCAGCAGCTTAAACACTGAAGCTTTCTTT.

This clone was picked up one time. V is TRBV14 and J is TRBJ2-5, with 10 bases lining up with TRBD2. The CDR3 has 15 residues. Per germline, CDR1 SGHDN and CDR2 FVKESK. After removal of 5 bases from V and 5 bases from J, the junction contained 8 bases not matched to a gene. For the CDR3, the DNA is TGTGCCAGCAGCGTTGCTAGCGGGAGATGGGAGACCCAGTACTTC. Protein: CASSVASGRWETQYF.

This sequence joins TRBV28 and TRBJ1-2; D remains ambiguous. Trimming removed 6 bases from V and 5 bases from J, with 16 bases in between. This CDR3 spans 14 amino acids. CDR1 MDHEN and CDR2 SYDVKM come from the germline V gene. DNA for the CDR3: TGTGCCAGCAGATCGACCCAATTCTCTTATGGCTACACCTTC. This sequence encodes CASRSTQFSYGYTF.

This clone was counted once. The chain carries TRBV12-3 or TRBV12-4 and TRBJ1-2; D not certain. The CDR3 length is 12 residues. Trimming removed 3 bases at V and 8 bases at J, with 10 bases between. The CDR3 sequence is CASSFQTRGYTF. In DNA form, the CDR3 reads TGTGCCAGCAGTTTCCAAACCCGAGGCTACACCTTC.

The rearrangement links TRBV28 to TRBJ1-1; D gene uncertain. CDR3 length: 14 amino acids. Looked up from germline, CDR1 is MDHEN and CDR2 is SYDVKM. Trimming took 8 bases from V and 7 from J, leaving 20 bases between them. The CDR3: CASLNTENRIEAFF. CDR3 bases: TGTGCCAGCCTAAATACAGAGAACCGAATTGAAGCTTTCTTT.

J is TRBJ1-2 and V is TRBV27, with TRBD1 matching 7 bases. CDR1 MNHEY and CDR2 SMNVEV come from the germline V gene (reference sequence). Trimming took 5 bases from V and 0 from J; bases not matched to a gene: 9. This CDR3 comprises 16 residues. The CDR3 DNA follows: TGTGCCAGCAGTCAACAGGGGCCCCGAGCTAACTATGGCTACACCTTC. As protein: CASSQQGPRANYGYTF.

This chain connects TRBV5-1 to TRBJ2-1; D possibly corresponds to TRBD2 (6 bases). The CDR3 contains 14 residues. CDR1 is SGHRS and CDR2 is YFSETQ in the germline V gene. V was clipped by 4 bases and J by 6 bases, with 14 bases between them. CDR3 nucleotides: TGCGCCAGCAGCCCCGGGACTCCTGTCAATGAGCAGTTCTTC. This sequence encodes CASSPGTPVNEQFF.